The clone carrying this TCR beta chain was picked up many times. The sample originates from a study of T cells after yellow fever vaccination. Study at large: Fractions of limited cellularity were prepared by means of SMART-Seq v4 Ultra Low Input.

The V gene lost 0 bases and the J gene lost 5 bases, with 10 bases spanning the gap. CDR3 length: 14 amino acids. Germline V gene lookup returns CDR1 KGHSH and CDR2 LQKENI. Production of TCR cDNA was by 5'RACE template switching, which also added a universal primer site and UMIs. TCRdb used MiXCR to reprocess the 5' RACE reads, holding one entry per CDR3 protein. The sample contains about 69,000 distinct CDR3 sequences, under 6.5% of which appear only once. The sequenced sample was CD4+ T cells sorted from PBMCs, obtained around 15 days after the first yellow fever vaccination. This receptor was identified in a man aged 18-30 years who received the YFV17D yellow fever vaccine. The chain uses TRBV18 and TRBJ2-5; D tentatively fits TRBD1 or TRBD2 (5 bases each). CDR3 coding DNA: TGTGCCAGCTCACCACCGGGGGTTCTCGAGACCCAGTACTTC. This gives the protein CASSPPGVLETQYF.